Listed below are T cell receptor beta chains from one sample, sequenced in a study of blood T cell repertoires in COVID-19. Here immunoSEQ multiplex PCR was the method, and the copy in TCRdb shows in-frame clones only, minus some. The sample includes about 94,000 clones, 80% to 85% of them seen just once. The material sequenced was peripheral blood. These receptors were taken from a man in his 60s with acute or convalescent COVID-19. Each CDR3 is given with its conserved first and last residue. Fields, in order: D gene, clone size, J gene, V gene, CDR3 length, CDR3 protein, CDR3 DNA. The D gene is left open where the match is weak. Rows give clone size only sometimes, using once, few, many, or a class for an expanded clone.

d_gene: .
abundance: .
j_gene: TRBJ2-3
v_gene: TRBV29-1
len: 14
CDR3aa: CSVRTTGPADTQYF
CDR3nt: TGCAGCGTGAGGACTACAGGACCCGCGGATACGCAGTATTTT

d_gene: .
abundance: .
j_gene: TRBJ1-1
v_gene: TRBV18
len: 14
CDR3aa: CASSQRTENTEAFF
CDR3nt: TGTGCCAGCTCACAACGGACAGAGAACACTGAAGCTTTCTTT

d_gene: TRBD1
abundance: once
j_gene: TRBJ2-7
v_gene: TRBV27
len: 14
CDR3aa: CASSFSGGSYEQYF
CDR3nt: TGTGCCAGCAGTTTCTCAGGGGGTTCCTACGAGCAGTACTTC

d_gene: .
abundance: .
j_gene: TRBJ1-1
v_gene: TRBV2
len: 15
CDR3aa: CASAYQTTVNTEAFF
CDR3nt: TGTGCCAGCGCGTATCAGACGACAGTGAACACTGAAGCTTTCTTT

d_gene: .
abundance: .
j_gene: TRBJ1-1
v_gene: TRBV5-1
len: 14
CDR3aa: CASSLEVGETEAFF
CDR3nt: TGCGCCAGCAGCTTGGAAGTTGGGGAGACTGAAGCTTTCTTT

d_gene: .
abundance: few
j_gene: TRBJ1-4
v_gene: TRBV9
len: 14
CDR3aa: CASSSTTTNEKLFF
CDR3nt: TGTGCCAGCAGCTCGACAACAACTAATGAAAAACTGTTTTTT

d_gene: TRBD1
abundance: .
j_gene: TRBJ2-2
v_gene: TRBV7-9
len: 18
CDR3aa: CASSFRPMGQGNTGELFF
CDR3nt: TGTGCCAGCAGCTTCCGTCCCATGGGACAGGGGAACACCGGGGAGCTGTTTTTT

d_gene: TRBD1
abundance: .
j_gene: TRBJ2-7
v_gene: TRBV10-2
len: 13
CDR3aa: CASTLTGGYEQYF
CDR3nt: TGCGCCAGCACCTTGACAGGGGGCTACGAGCAGTACTTC

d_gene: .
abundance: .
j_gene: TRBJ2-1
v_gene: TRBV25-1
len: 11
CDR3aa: CASSEQGFQFF
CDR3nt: TGTGCCAGCAGTGAACAGGGATTTCAGTTCTTC

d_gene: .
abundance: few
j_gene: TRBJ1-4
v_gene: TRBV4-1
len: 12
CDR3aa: CASSQDGQKLFF
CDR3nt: TGCGCCAGCAGCCAAGATGGGCAAAAACTGTTTTTT

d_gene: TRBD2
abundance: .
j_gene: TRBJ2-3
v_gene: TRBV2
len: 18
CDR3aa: CASSEALSSGGVADTQYF
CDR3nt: TGTGCCAGCAGTGAAGCGCTAAGTAGCGGGGGAGTGGCAGATACGCAGTATTTT

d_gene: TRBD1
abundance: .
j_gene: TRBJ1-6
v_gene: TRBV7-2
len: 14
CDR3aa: CASSVPGGPSPLHF
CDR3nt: TGTGCCAGCAGCGTCCCAGGGGGTCCTTCACCCCTCCACTTT

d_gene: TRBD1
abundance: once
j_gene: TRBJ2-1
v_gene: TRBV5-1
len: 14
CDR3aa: CASSLAGTDNEQFF
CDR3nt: TGCGCCAGCAGCTTGGCCGGGACAGACAATGAGCAGTTCTTC

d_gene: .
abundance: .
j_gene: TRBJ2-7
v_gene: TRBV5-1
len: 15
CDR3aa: CASSEVAATSYEQYF
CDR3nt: TGCGCCAGCAGCGAGGTGGCAGCCACATCATACGAGCAGTACTTC

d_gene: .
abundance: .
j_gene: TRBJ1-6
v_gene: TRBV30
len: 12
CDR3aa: CAWGITGSPLHF
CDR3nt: TGTGCCTGGGGTATCACGGGATCACCCCTCCACTTT

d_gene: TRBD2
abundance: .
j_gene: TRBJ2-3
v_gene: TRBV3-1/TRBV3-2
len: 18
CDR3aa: CASSHPPGTSGGGDTQYF
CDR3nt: TGTGCCAGCAGCCACCCCCCCGGGACTAGCGGGGGCGGGGATACGCAGTATTTT

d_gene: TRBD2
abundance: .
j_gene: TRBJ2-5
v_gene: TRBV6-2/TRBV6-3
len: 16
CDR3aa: CASSYTLAGGRETQYF
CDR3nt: TGTGCCAGCAGTTACACCCTAGCGGGGGGGCGGGAGACCCAGTACTTC

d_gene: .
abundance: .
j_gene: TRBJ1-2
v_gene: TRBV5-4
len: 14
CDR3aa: CASSLRRLNYGYTF
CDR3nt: TGTGCCAGCAGCTTGCGGCGGCTTAACTATGGCTACACCTTC

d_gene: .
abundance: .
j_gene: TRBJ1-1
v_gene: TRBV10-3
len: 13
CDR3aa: CAISESRGTEAFF
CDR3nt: TGTGCCATCAGTGAGTCGCGGGGGACCGAAGCTTTCTTT

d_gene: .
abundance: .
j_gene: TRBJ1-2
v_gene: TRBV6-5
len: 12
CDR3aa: CASSYAGQGYTF
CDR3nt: TGTGCCAGCAGTTACGCGGGCCAAGGCTACACCTTC

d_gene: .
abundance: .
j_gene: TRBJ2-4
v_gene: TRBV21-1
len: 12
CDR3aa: CASSKKTGPPYF
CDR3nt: TGTGCCAGCAGCAAAAAGACAGGTCCGCCTTACTTC

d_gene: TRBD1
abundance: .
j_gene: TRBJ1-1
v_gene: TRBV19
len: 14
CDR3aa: CASSVRGLRTEAFF
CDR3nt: TGTGCCAGTAGTGTCAGGGGGCTCAGGACTGAAGCTTTCTTT

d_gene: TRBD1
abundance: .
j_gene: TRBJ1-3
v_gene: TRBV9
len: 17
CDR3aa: CASSSTGTGLSGNTIYF
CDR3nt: TGTGCCAGCAGCTCAACCGGGACAGGGCTCTCTGGAAACACCATATATTTT

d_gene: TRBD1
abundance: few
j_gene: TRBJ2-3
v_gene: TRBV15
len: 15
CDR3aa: CATSREGQGEDTQYF
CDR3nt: TGTGCCACCAGCAGAGAAGGACAGGGCGAAGATACGCAGTATTTT

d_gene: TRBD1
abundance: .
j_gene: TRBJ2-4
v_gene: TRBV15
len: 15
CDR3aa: CATSSHQGAGNIQYF
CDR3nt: TGTGCCACCAGCAGTCACCAGGGGGCTGGAAACATTCAGTACTTC

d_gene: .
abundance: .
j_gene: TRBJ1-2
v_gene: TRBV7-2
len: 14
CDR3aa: CASSPAGRGYGYTF
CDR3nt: TGTGCCAGCAGCCCGGCCGGGAGGGGCTATGGCTACACCTTC

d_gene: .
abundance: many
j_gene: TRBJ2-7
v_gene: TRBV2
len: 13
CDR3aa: CASSEQGSYEQYF
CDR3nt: TGTGCCAGCAGTGAACAGGGGAGCTACGAGCAGTACTTC

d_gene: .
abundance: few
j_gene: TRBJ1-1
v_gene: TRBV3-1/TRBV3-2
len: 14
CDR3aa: CASSPPGRRAEAFF
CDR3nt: TGTGCCAGCAGCCCACCGGGGCGGAGGGCTGAAGCTTTCTTT

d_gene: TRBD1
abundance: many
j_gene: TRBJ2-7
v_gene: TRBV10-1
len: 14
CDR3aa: CASRETGVNYEQYF
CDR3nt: TGCGCCAGCAGGGAGACAGGGGTCAACTACGAGCAGTACTTC

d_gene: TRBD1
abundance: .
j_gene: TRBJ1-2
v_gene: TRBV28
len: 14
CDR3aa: CASSQWDRENGYTF
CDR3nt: TGTGCCAGCAGCCAGTGGGACAGGGAAAATGGCTACACCTTC

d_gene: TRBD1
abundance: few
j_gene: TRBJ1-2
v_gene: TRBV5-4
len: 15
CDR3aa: CASSSGARGEGGYTF
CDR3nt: TGTGCCAGCAGCTCCGGGGCCAGGGGGGAAGGTGGCTACACCTTC

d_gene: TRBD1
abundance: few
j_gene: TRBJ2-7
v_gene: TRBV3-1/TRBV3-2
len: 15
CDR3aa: CASSQEGQVTYEQYF
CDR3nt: TGTGCCAGCAGCCAAGAAGGACAGGTCACCTACGAGCAGTACTTC

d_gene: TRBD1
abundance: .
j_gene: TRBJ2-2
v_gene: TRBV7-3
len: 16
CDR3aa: CASSAPGQGNTGELFF
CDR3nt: TGTGCCAGCAGCGCGCCGGGACAGGGGAACACCGGGGAGCTGTTTTTT

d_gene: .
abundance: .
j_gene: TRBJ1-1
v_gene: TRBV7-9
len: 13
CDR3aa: CASSFEMNTEAFF
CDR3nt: TGTGCCAGCAGCTTTGAGATGAACACTGAAGCTTTCTTT

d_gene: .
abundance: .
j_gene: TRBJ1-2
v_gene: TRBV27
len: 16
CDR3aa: CASSYNALGADYGYTF
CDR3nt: TGTGCCAGCAGTTACAACGCTTTGGGGGCGGACTATGGCTACACCTTC

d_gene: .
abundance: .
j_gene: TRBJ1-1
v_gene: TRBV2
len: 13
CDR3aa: CAFKEILNTEAFF
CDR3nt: TGTGCCTTCAAGGAGATCCTGAACACTGAAGCTTTCTTT

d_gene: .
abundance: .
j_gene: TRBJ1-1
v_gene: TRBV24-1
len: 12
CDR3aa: CATSDYKGKAFF
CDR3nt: TGTGCCACCAGTGACTACAAGGGGAAAGCTTTCTTT

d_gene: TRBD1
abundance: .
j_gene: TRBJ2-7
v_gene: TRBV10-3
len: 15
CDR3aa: CAISESGTGYYEQYF
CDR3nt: TGTGCCATCAGTGAGTCGGGGACAGGGTACTACGAGCAGTACTTC

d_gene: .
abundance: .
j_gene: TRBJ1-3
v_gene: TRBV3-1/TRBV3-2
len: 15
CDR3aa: CASSQVEGSGNTIYF
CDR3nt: TGTGCCAGCAGCCAAGTCGAGGGTTCTGGAAACACCATATATTTT

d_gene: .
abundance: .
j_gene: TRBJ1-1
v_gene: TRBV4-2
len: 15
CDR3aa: CASSQDYGGNTEAFF
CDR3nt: TGTGCCAGCAGCCAAGATTACGGGGGGAACACTGAAGCTTTCTTT

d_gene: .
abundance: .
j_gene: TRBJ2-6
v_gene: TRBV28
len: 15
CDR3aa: CASSYTGSGANVLTF
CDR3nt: TGTGCCAGCAGTTATACAGGGTCTGGGGCCAACGTCCTGACTTTC

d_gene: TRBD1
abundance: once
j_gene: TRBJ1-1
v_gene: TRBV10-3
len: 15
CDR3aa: CAISGQGRVNTEAFF
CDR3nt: TGTGCCATCAGTGGACAGGGTAGGGTGAACACTGAAGCTTTCTTT

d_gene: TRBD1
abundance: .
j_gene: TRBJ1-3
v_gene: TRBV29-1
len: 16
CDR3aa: CSVVGGTVTSGNTIYF
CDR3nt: TGCAGCGTTGTAGGTGGGACAGTTACCTCTGGAAACACCATATATTTT

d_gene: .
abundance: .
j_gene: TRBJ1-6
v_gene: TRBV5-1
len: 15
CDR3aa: CASSLGGVSNSPLHF
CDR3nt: TGCGCCAGCAGCCTGGGGGGGGTATCCAATTCACCCCTCCACTTT

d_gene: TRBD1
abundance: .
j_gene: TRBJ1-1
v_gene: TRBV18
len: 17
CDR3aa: CASSPNQGTGLNTEAFF
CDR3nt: TGTGCCAGCTCACCGAATCAGGGGACAGGATTGAACACTGAAGCTTTCTTT

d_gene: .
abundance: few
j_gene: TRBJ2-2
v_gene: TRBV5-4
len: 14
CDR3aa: CASSRAGGTGELFF
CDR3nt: TGTGCCAGCAGCCGGGCAGGAGGAACCGGGGAGCTGTTTTTT

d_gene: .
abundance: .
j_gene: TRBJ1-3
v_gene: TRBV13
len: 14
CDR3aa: CASSLAFSGNTIYF
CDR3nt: TGTGCCAGCAGCTTAGCTTTCTCTGGAAACACCATATATTTT

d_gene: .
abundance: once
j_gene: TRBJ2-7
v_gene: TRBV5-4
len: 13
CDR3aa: CASSLGGSGEQYF
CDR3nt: TGTGCCAGCAGCTTGGGAGGGTCGGGCGAGCAGTACTTC

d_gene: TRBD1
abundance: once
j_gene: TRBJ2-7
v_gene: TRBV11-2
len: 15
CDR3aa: CASSSRDRGAYEQYF
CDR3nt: TGTGCCAGCAGCTCCCGGGACAGGGGGGCTTACGAGCAGTACTTC

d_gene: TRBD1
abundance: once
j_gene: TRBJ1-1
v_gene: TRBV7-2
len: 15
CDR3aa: CASSSGDRVGTEAFF
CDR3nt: TGTGCCAGCAGCTCCGGGGACAGGGTGGGCACTGAAGCTTTCTTT

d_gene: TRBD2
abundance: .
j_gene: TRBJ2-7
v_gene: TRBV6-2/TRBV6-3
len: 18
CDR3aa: CASSLLLPSGGTTYEQYF
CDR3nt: TGTGCCAGCAGCCTTCTACTACCTAGCGGGGGGACCACCTACGAGCAGTACTTC

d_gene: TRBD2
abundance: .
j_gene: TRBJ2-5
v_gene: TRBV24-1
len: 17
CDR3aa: CATSDSRIAGLQETQYF
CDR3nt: TGTGCCACCAGTGACTCCCGAATAGCGGGGCTACAAGAGACCCAGTACTTC

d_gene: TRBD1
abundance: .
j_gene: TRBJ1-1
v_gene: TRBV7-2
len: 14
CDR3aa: CASSQYRGETEAFF
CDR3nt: TGTGCCAGCAGCCAGTACAGGGGTGAAACTGAAGCTTTCTTT

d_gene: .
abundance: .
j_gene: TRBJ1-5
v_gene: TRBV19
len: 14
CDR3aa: CASSFGQNNQPQHF
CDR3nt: TGTGCCAGTAGTTTCGGACAGAACAATCAGCCCCAGCATTTT

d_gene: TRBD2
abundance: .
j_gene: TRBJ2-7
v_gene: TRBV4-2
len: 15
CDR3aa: CASSQAGTTTYEQYF
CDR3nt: TGTGCCAGCAGCCAAGCCGGGACTACCACCTACGAGCAGTACTTC

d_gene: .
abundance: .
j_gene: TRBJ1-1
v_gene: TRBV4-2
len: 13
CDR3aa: CASSQAQVTEAFF
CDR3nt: TGTGCCAGCAGCCAAGCACAGGTCACTGAAGCTTTCTTT

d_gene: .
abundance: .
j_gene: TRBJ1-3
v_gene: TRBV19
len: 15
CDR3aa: CASSDRFNSGNTIYF
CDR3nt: TGTGCCAGTAGCGACAGGTTTAACTCTGGAAACACCATATATTTT

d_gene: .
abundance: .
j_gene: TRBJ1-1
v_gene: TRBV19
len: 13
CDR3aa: CASSISQGSLAFF
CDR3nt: TGTGCCAGTAGTATTTCACAGGGATCGCTAGCTTTCTTT

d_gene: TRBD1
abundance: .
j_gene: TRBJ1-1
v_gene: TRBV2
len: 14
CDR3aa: CASRDAGGGSEAFF
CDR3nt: TGTGCCAGCAGGGACGCAGGGGGCGGATCTGAAGCTTTCTTT